This is a list of T cell receptor beta chains from one sample in a study of T cell repertoires in cytomegalovirus infection. TCRdb re-called the reads with MiXCR, one entry per CDR3 protein. The sample carries roughly 280,000 distinct CDR3 sequences, about 20% recorded once. Their antigens remain unidentified. The sample was cultured PBMCs, taken from culture after CMV antigen stimulation. These receptors were obtained from a human donor in good health (CMV status not recorded). Some clones in this sample may be carry-over from other donors' samples. CDR3s include the opening cysteine and the closing phenylalanine or tryptophan. D genes are given only for firm matches. Size values are once, few and many counts, or a class for expanded clones, and some rows have none.

d_gene	v_gene	j_gene	abundance	CDR3aa	CDR3nt
NA	TRBV27	TRBJ1-4	few	CASSGTGTEKLFF	TGTGCCAGCAGTGGAACAGGGACTGAAAAACTGTTTTTT
TRBD2	TRBV7-8	TRBJ2-2	many	CASSLELAANTGELFF	TGTGCCAGCAGCTTAGAACTAGCGGCGAACACCGGGGAGCTGTTTTTT
TRBD2	TRBV12-3/TRBV12-4	TRBJ2-2	NA	CASSLGTRPGELFF	TGTGCCAGCAGTTTAGGGACTAGGCCCGGGGAGCTGTTTTTT
NA	TRBV18	TRBJ2-3	NA	CASSPVGTPDTQYF	TGTGCCAGCTCACCCGTAGGAACCCCAGATACGCAGTATTTT
TRBD2	TRBV4-3	TRBJ2-1	NA	CASSQDRLAGGIQFF	TGCGCCAGCAGCCAAGATCGGCTAGCGGGAGGGATACAGTTCTTC
NA	TRBV10-3	TRBJ2-7	few	CAISEGQGNSYEQYF	TGTGCCATCAGTGAGGGGCAGGGAAACTCCTACGAGCAGTACTTC
TRBD2	TRBV6-1	TRBJ2-3	few	CASRRGGALDTQYF	TGTGCCAGCAGACGGGGGGGGGCCTTAGATACGCAGTATTTT
NA	TRBV30	TRBJ1-3	NA	CAWSARDGNTIYF	TGTGCCTGGAGTGCCAGGGACGGAAACACCATATATTTT
NA	TRBV7-2	TRBJ2-7	many	CASSPQTGAYEQYF	TGTGCCAGCAGCCCACAGACAGGAGCCTACGAGCAGTACTTC
NA	TRBV2	TRBJ2-2	NA	CASSGVRLGNTGELFF	TGTGCCAGCAGTGGGGTGCGGCTCGGGAACACCGGGGAGCTGTTTTTT
NA	TRBV20-1	TRBJ2-4	NA	CSANMDLAKNIQYF	TGCAGTGCAAACATGGACTTGGCCAAAAACATTCAGTACTTC
TRBD1	TRBV6-1	TRBJ1-4	many	CASKGRTGDEKLFF	TGTGCCAGCAAGGGAAGGACAGGGGACGAAAAACTGTTTTTT
NA	TRBV4-3	TRBJ2-3	NA	CASSREGGLNTDTQYF	TGCGCCAGCAGCCGGGAGGGGGGACTGAACACAGATACGCAGTATTTT
TRBD1	TRBV30	TRBJ1-5	NA	CAWSEEQGDQPQHF	TGTGCCTGGAGTGAGGAACAGGGGGATCAGCCCCAGCATTTT
NA	TRBV2	TRBJ2-3	few	CAVDSRTDTQYF	TGTGCAGTCGATAGCCGCACAGATACGCAGTATTTT
TRBD2	TRBV7-8	TRBJ2-2	NA	CASSLTWTSGNTGELFF	TGTGCCAGCAGCTTAACGTGGACTAGCGGGAACACCGGGGAGCTGTTTTTT
NA	TRBV9	TRBJ2-1	many	CASSPETSRGNEQFF	TGTGCCAGCAGCCCCGAGACTTCCCGGGGCAATGAGCAGTTCTTC
NA	TRBV6-5	TRBJ2-4	few	CASSYTSAGPGSGNIQYF	TGTGCCAGCAGTTACACCTCTGCGGGGCCCGGTTCTGGAAACATTCAGTACTTC
NA	TRBV7-9	TRBJ2-3	NA	CASSLIRTDTQYF	TGTGCCAGCAGCTTAATTCGTACCGATACGCAGTATTTT
TRBD1	TRBV6-5	TRBJ2-7	NA	CASRAGQGAYEQYF	TGTGCCAGCAGGGCGGGACAGGGGGCCTACGAGCAGTACTTC
TRBD1	TRBV7-9	TRBJ1-2	NA	CASTKQGEINYGYTF	TGTGCCAGCACCAAACAGGGGGAGATTAACTATGGCTACACCTTC
NA	TRBV19	TRBJ2-2	NA	CASTTGRDRRIRAGELFF	TGTGCCAGTACCACAGGGAGGGACAGGAGAATTCGAGCCGGGGAGCTGTTTTTT
NA	TRBV19	TRBJ1-2	few	CASSMSSNPNYGYTF	TGTGCCAGTAGTATGTCTTCCAATCCAAACTATGGCTACACCTTC
NA	TRBV7-9	TRBJ2-7	few	CASSIRGFHEQYF	TGTGCCAGCAGCATTAGGGGGTTCCACGAGCAGTACTTC
NA	TRBV7-2	TRBJ1-4	many	CASSSREREKLFF	TGTGCCAGCAGCTCCAGGGAGCGGGAAAAACTGTTTTTT
NA	TRBV12-3/TRBV12-4	TRBJ2-5	NA	CASSQKGLQETQYF	TGTGCCAGCAGCCAAAAGGGACTTCAAGAGACCCAGTACTTC
NA	TRBV7-9	TRBJ1-2	many	CASSLERNYGYTF	TGTGCCAGCAGCTTAGAAAGGAACTATGGCTACACCTTC
TRBD1	TRBV7-9	TRBJ2-1	many	CASSFRTGGSYNEQFF	TGTGCCAGCAGCTTCAGAACAGGGGGCTCCTACAATGAGCAGTTCTTC
TRBD1	TRBV5-1	TRBJ1-5	NA	CASSEGQGNQPQHF	TGCGCCAGCAGCGAGGGACAGGGTAATCAGCCCCAGCATTTT
TRBD1	TRBV28	TRBJ1-4	NA	CASSSPGTVNEKLFF	TGTGCCAGCAGTTCCCCCGGGACAGTTAATGAAAAACTGTTTTTT
NA	TRBV27	TRBJ1-2	many	CASSLEGTHGYTF	TGTGCCAGCAGTTTGGAAGGGACTCATGGCTACACCTTC
TRBD2	TRBV4-3	TRBJ2-4	NA	CASSQAWSLAGDLERGAKNIQYF	TGCGCCAGCAGCCAAGCGTGGTCACTAGCGGGAGACCTCGAGCGGGGGGCCAAAAACATTCAGTACTTC
NA	TRBV7-2	TRBJ2-3	many	CASSGNYLTTDTQYF	TGTGCCAGCAGCGGAAACTACCTGACTACAGATACGCAGTATTTT
NA	TRBV20-1	TRBJ1-4	few	CSASKQGINEKLFF	TGCAGTGCTAGTAAACAGGGTATAAATGAAAAACTGTTTTTT
TRBD1	TRBV2	TRBJ1-4	few	CASKDRGVSTNEKLFF	TGTGCCAGCAAGGACAGGGGAGTTTCAACTAATGAAAAACTGTTTTTT
TRBD1	TRBV5-4	TRBJ2-1	few	CASSRRDRAFANEQFF	TGTGCCAGCAGCAGACGGGACAGGGCTTTCGCGAATGAGCAGTTCTTC
NA	TRBV11-2	TRBJ2-3	NA	CASSRKMDRSTDTQYF	TGTGCCAGCAGCCGCAAGATGGACAGAAGCACAGATACGCAGTATTTT
TRBD2	TRBV7-2	TRBJ2-4	NA	CASSPRGGDIQYF	TGTGCCAGCAGCCCTAGGGGAGGGGACATTCAGTACTTC
NA	TRBV28	TRBJ1-4	NA	CASSPPIGADYNEKLFF	TGTGCCAGCAGTCCCCCCATCGGGGCAGACTATAATGAAAAACTGTTTTTT
TRBD1	TRBV2	TRBJ1-5	NA	CASNPDRGDQPQHF	TGTGCCAGCAACCCCGACAGGGGGGATCAGCCCCAGCATTTT
NA	TRBV4-1	TRBJ2-3	NA	CASSPSSDHNWQDTQYF	TGCGCCAGCAGCCCGAGCTCGGACCATAACTGGCAAGATACGCAGTATTTT
NA	TRBV20-1	TRBJ1-1	few	CSARFVVGYTEAFF	TGCAGTGCTAGATTCGTTGTCGGCTACACTGAAGCTTTCTTT
NA	TRBV28	TRBJ1-1	few	CASSLGSFSAFF	TGTGCCAGCAGTTTGGGCAGCTTTAGCGCTTTCTTT
NA	TRBV7-9	TRBJ2-3	few	CASSPRDKPDTQYF	TGTGCCAGCAGCCCAAGGGACAAGCCGGATACGCAGTATTTT
TRBD2	TRBV6-2/TRBV6-3	TRBJ2-1	few	CASTTGTSPNEQFF	TGTGCCAGCACGACCGGGACTAGCCCCAATGAGCAGTTCTTC
NA	TRBV5-4	TRBJ1-5	few	CASSPGVDQPQHF	TGTGCCAGCAGCCCTGGTGTGGATCAGCCCCAGCATTTT
TRBD2	TRBV4-2	TRBJ2-3	few	CASSQAAGEVDTQYF	TGTGCCAGCAGCCAAGCGGCGGGAGAGGTAGATACGCAGTATTTT
TRBD2	TRBV19	TRBJ2-1	NA	CASSIVSGRGDEQFF	TGTGCCAGTAGTATAGTTAGCGGGAGGGGTGATGAGCAGTTCTTC
NA	TRBV9	TRBJ1-4	NA	CASSVEGQPNEKLFF	TGTGCCAGCAGCGTAGAAGGCCAGCCTAATGAAAAACTGTTTTTT
NA	TRBV7-2	TRBJ2-1	NA	CASSLSSGAGNEQFF	TGTGCCAGCAGCTTAAGTTCGGGAGCCGGCAATGAGCAGTTCTTC
NA	TRBV5-1	TRBJ1-1	NA	CASSPREGLTEAFF	TGCGCCAGCAGCCCCCGGGAGGGGCTCACTGAAGCTTTCTTT
NA	TRBV6-6	TRBJ2-4	few	CASRPTGHLNGIQYF	TGTGCCAGCAGACCGACAGGTCACCTAAACGGGATTCAGTACTTC